The 23 T cell receptor beta chains below were found in one sample sequenced in a study of neoadjuvant nivolumab and ipilimumab in lung cancer. Clones were read by immunoSEQ multiplex PCR, and TCRdb kept only the in-frame ones, dropping some. Of fewer than 30,000 clones listed, approximately 78% were seen once; the top ten hold about 8.1%. Sequenced material: tumor tissue, taken after neoadjuvant nivolumab, alone or with ipilimumab, at or shortly before surgery. The receptors shown here come from an adult with non-small cell lung cancer.

This clone was seen just once. This rearrangement joins TRBV11-2 to TRBJ2-3; unclear D gene. The CDR3 consists of 14 residues. The V gene's germline CDR1 is SGHAT and CDR2 FQNNGV. Trimming pared 6 bases from V and 3 bases from J, leaving 13 bases between. The CDR3 DNA reads TGTGCCAGCAGTATGGGTTCCGGGACAGATACGCAGTATTTT. As protein: CASSMGSGTDTQYF.

V gene TRBV5-1 combines with J gene TRBJ2-7; 9 bases match TRBD2. The germline V gene has CDR1 SGHRS and CDR2 YFSETQ. Trimming took 1 base from V and 3 from J; bases not matched to a gene: 14. CDR3 length: 18 amino acids. CDR3 loop: CASSLLPRASGTHYEQYF. DNA of the CDR3: TGCGCCAGCAGCTTGCTTCCCCGGGCTAGCGGGACCCACTACGAGCAGTACTTC.

This chain uses TRBV5-1 with TRBJ2-3; 10 positions match TRBD2. This CDR3 comprises 16 residues. CDR1 and CDR2 (germline): SGHRS, YFSETQ. The junction had 10 bases not matched to a gene; V was cut back by 4 bases and J by 5 bases. The CDR3 is CASSEIAGGRGDTQYF. The DNA for the CDR3 is TGCGCCAGCAGCGAAATAGCGGGAGGTCGGGGAGATACGCAGTATTTT.

The chain has TRBV5-1 and TRBJ1-5; TRBD1 aligns across 8 bases. Per the germline V gene, CDR1 is SGHRS and CDR2 is YFSETQ. CDR3 length: 15 amino acids. J lost 5 bases, V lost 0 bases, and 4 bases had no gene match. The CDR3 nucleotides read TGCGCCAGCAGCTTGGGAGGGACAGGCGATCAGCCCCAGCATTTT. It yields the protein CASSLGGTGDQPQHF.

This clone appeared once. The V gene is TRBV5-1, the J gene TRBJ2-7, with D possibly being TRBD1 or TRBD2 (5 bases each). Germline CDR1 and CDR2: SGHRS and YFSETQ. With 5 bases removed from V and 3 bases from J, the gap between germline ends came to 12 bases. CDR3 length: 13 amino acids. CDR3 residues: CASRGRGRYEQYF. The DNA of the CDR3 is TGCGCCAGCAGAGGTCGGGGCCGCTACGAGCAGTACTTC.

The rearrangement links TRBV7-6 to TRBJ2-1; 7 positions match TRBD1. The germline V gene encodes CDR1 SGHVS and CDR2 FNYEAQ. V dropped 8 bases and J dropped 4; count of bases not matched to a gene: 11. The CDR3 totals 15 residues. CDR3 sequence (DNA): TGTGCCAGCGTCACAGGGCAGGGGGAGTACAATGAGCAGTTCTTC. It translates to CASVTGQGEYNEQFF.

The V call is TRBV18, the J call TRBJ1-1, with 7 bases fitting TRBD1. With V trimmed by 1 base and J by 5 bases, 7 bases remained unmatched. Per germline, CDR1 KGHSH and CDR2 LQKENI. The CDR3 runs to 15 residues. The CDR3: CASSPQHDRVTEAFF. Here the CDR3 DNA reads TGTGCCAGCTCACCACAACATGACAGGGTTACTGAAGCTTTCTTT.

V and J are TRBV29-1 and TRBJ2-2; 11 bases agree with TRBD1. The germline V gene encodes CDR1 SQVTM and CDR2 ANQGSEA. This CDR3 contains 17 residues. Trimming at V came to 3 bases and at J to 1 base, leaving 7 bases not matched to a gene. CDR3 protein: CSVEVDRGLLNTGELFF. CDR3 DNA sequence: TGCAGCGTTGAGGTGGACAGGGGGCTTCTGAACACCGGGGAGCTGTTTTTT.

J is TRBJ2-7 and V is TRBV13, with 11 bases lining up with TRBD1. This CDR3 comprises 16 residues. With 5 bases clipped from V and 3 bases from J, the junction kept 9 bases outside the gene matches. The germline V gene encodes CDR1 PRHDT and CDR2 FYEKMQ (reference sequence). CDR3 sequence reads: CASSNNPGQGDYEQYF. In nucleotides, the CDR3 is TGTGCCAGCAGCAATAACCCGGGACAGGGGGACTACGAGCAGTACTTC.

This chain joins TRBV11-3 and TRBJ1-1, with a weak D call TRBD1 (5 bases). The germline V gene encodes CDR1 SGHNT and CDR2 YENEEA. V was cut by 5 bases and J by 4 bases, with 11 bases left in between. There are 13 residues in the CDR3. CDR3 protein: CASSPQGSTEAFF. CDR3 in DNA: TGTGCCAGCAGCCCTCAGGGATCCACTGAAGCTTTCTTT.

This chain uses TRBV14 with TRBJ2-7; TRBD2 aligns across 7 bases. From germline, CDR1 is SGHDN and CDR2 FVKESK. J lost 6 bases, V lost 1 base, and 9 bases had no gene match. There are 15 residues in the CDR3. The CDR3 spells CASSQVAGAGGEQYF. As DNA, the CDR3 is TGTGCCAGCAGCCAAGTGGCGGGAGCTGGTGGCGAGCAGTACTTC. The whole variable domain, filled in from reference TRBV14 and TRBJ2-7, reads EAGVTQFPSHSVIEKGQTVTLRCDPISGHDNLYWYRRVMGKEIKFLLHFVKESKQDESGMPNNRFLAERTGGTYSTLKVQPAELEDSGVYFCASSQVAGAGGEQYFGPGTRLTVT.

The chain joins TRBV2 to TRBJ2-7; a weak D match, TRBD2 (5 bases). Germline V lookup: CDR1 SNHLY, CDR2 FYNNEI. This CDR3 region has 12 residues. V dropped 5 bases and J dropped 6 bases, with 11 bases sitting between them. CDR3 in amino acids: CASSLLVSEQYF. CDR3 coding DNA: TGTGCCAGCAGTCTACTAGTTTCCGAGCAGTACTTC.

CDR3 DNA sequence: TGTGCCACCCAAACCACTCTTTTGTCGGGGTCTGGCTACGAGCAGTACTTC. It encodes CATQTTLLSGSGYEQYF. V usage is TRBV2 and J usage is TRBJ2-7; maybe TRBD2 (5 bases). The CDR3 is 17 amino acids. The V and J ends lost 10 bases and 3 bases respectively, with 28 bases between them. Germline-derived CDR1 and CDR2 are SNHLY and FYNNEI.

This chain uses TRBV9 with TRBJ2-1, with TRBD2 matching 9 bases. After removal of 3 bases from V and 6 bases from J, the junction contained 13 bases not matched to a gene. The CDR3 runs 17 residues. Germline V gene data show CDR1 as SGDLS and CDR2 as YYNGEE. The DNA for the CDR3 is TGTGCCAGCAGCGATGCGGGAGGGCCCGGGTACATCAATGAGCAGTTCTTC. Translating it yields CASSDAGGPGYINEQFF.

The genes are TRBV5-6 and TRBJ2-3; unclear D gene. The CDR3 is 14 amino acids. V lost 0 bases, J lost 6 bases, and 11 bases lay in between. CDR1 is SGHDT, CDR2 YYEEEE, per germline. The CDR3 sequence: CASSLVPRKDTQYF. As DNA, the CDR3 is TGTGCCAGCAGCTTGGTACCGCGAAAGGATACGCAGTATTTT.

The chain is built from TRBV5-1 and TRBJ2-5; D is possibly TRBD2 (6 bases). The germline V gene encodes CDR1 SGHRS and CDR2 YFSETQ. With 1 base removed from V and 4 bases from J, the gap between germline ends came to 11 bases. This CDR3 is 14 amino acids long. CDR3 protein: CASSLSSSAETQYF. Here the CDR3 DNA reads TGCGCCAGCAGCTTGTCCTCTAGCGCAGAGACCCAGTACTTC. The whole variable domain, filled in from reference TRBV5-1 and TRBJ2-5, reads KAGVTQTPRYLIKTRGQQVTLSCSPISGHRSVSWYQQTPGQGLQFLFEYFSETQRNKGNFPGRFSGRQFSNSRSEMNVSTLELGDSALYLCASSLSSSAETQYFGPGTRLLVL.

This sequence joins TRBV6-5 and TRBJ1-1; D remains unclear. The germline V gene has CDR1 MNHEY and CDR2 SVGAGI. The CDR3 loop spans 15 amino acids. The ends were cut back, 2 bases at V and 1 base at J, with 11 bases in the middle. In DNA, the CDR3 is TGTGCCAGCAGTTACACCCCGGATGCGAACACTGAAGCTTTCTTT. It specifies CASSYTPDANTEAFF.

The J gene is TRBJ2-7, the V gene TRBV18, with D perhaps TRBD1 (5 bases). Germline CDR1 and CDR2: KGHSH and LQKENI. The CDR3 runs to 15 residues. Trimming stripped 2 bases from V and 2 bases from J, with 13 bases between. CDR3 coding DNA: TGTGCCAGCTCACCAGAGTCGGCAGGGCCCTACGAGCAGTACTTC. Protein product: CASSPESAGPYEQYF.

This chain joins TRBV10-1 and TRBJ2-5; the D call may be TRBD1 or TRBD2 (5 bases each). CDR1 and CDR2 (germline): WNHNN, SYGVQD (reference sequence). The CDR3 loop spans 13 amino acids. V shed 2 bases and J shed 1 base, with 5 bases lying between them. The CDR3 DNA reads TGCGCCAGCAGTGAGGGGGGCCAAGAGACCCAGTACTTC. Its translation is CASSEGGQETQYF.

The genes are TRBV27 and TRBJ1-5; D is undetermined. V lost 7 bases and J lost 5, with 12 bases in between. CDR1 and CDR2 (germline): MNHEY, SMNVEV (reference sequence). This CDR3 has 13 residues. The CDR3 loop reads CASTTRLDQPQHF. The CDR3 DNA sequence: TGTGCCAGCACCACCAGGCTGGATCAGCCCCAGCATTTT.

This rearrangement joins TRBV6-1 to TRBJ2-2, with 10 bases aligning to TRBD1. In germline, CDR1 is MNHNS, CDR2 SASEGT. Germline trimming cut 4 bases from V and 5 bases from J; bases unmatched to any gene: 10. The CDR3 totals 17 residues. CDR3 DNA: TGTGCCAGCAGTGTCAGATCGGACAGGGGGGGAACCGGGGAGCTGTTTTTT. Protein: CASSVRSDRGGTGELFF.

The rearrangement joins TRBV9 to TRBJ2-5, with 15 bases aligning to TRBD2. CDR1 is SGDLS and CDR2 is YYNGEE in the germline V gene. CDR3 length: 16 residues. J gave up 5 bases and V 4 bases, and 6 bases lay outside the gene matches. This CDR3 reads CASSRTSGRAGETQYF. The DNA for the CDR3 is TGTGCCAGCAGCCGGACTAGCGGGAGGGCCGGTGAGACCCAGTACTTC.

The gene calls are TRBV5-6 and TRBJ2-1, with TRBD2 matching over 9 bases. The CDR3 spans 18 residues. Germline V lookup: CDR1 SGHDT, CDR2 YYEEEE. The trim removed 1 base at V and 3 bases at J, leaving 11 bases unmatched. The CDR3 DNA reads as TGTGCCAGCAGCTTGCTATTTTCTAGCGGGACCCTCTACAATGAGCAGTTCTTC. Translating it yields CASSLLFSSGTLYNEQFF.